This TCR beta chain originates from a study of spatial heterogeneity in lung cancer. Findings of the study overall: Expanded intratumoral alpha and beta TCR counts tracked tumor mutation counts.

TCR cDNA molecules each had a unique molecular identifier. TCRdb analysed the 5' RACE reads with MiXCR anew, one entry per CDR3 protein. There are 20,000 to 25,000 distinct CDR3 sequences in the sample; 2.8% occur only once, and about 7.7% lies in the top ten. Specified time point: sample taken at primary tumor resection. CDR3 length equals 12 residues. CDR1 and CDR2 from the germline V gene are SQVTM and ANQGSEA. This clonotype showed up many times. The antigen is unknown. The TCR originated in a male donor with early-stage non-small cell lung cancer. This specimen consisted of lung tumor tissue, obtained at surgery. J is TRBJ2-3 and V is TRBV29-1; D possibly corresponds to TRBD2 (6 bases). Here the CDR3 reads CSATPGADTQYF. The CDR3 DNA is TGCAGTGCCACCCCGGGGGCAGATACGCAGTATTTT.